This TCR beta chain was observed in a study of blood T cells in healthy people across ages. Germline assignment: CDR1 DFQATT and CDR2 SNEGSKA (reference sequence). This CDR3 is 13 amino acids long. J was trimmed by 8 bases and V by 6 bases; bases with no gene match: 10. This clonotype has just a few counts. A second PCR of 7 to 11 cycles used a sample-barcoded 5' primer and a J-beta primer mix. The authors tagged each cDNA molecule using a template-switch adaptor with 12 random nucleotides. Via MiXCR, TCRdb re-called the 5' RACE reads, giving one row per CDR3 protein. Here the sample spans 1,800,000 or so distinct CDR3 sequences, more than 35% being singletons.

The J gene is TRBJ1-2, the V gene TRBV20-1, with 9 positions matching TRBD1. This clonotype was obtained from a human donor in good health. The material sequenced was blood. CDR3 sequence: CSAGQGILGGYTF. CDR3 coding DNA: TGCAGTGCAGGACAGGGGATTTTAGGGGGCTACACCTTC.